Listed below are T cell receptor beta chains from one sample, sequenced in a study of blood T cell repertoires in COVID-19. Assay: immunoSEQ multiplex PCR; the TCRdb copy retains only in-frame clones and omits some. This sample has roughly 160,000 clones, with 80% to 90% found just once. Sequenced sample: peripheral blood. These receptors were obtained from a man in his 60s with acute or convalescent COVID-19. The CDR3 runs from the conserved cysteine through the conserved F or W. A D gene is named only where the DNA matches it firmly. The listing skips clone size in some rows; elsewhere it reads once, few, many or a size class.

clone_size,d_call,j_call,v_call,cdr3_nt,cdr3_aa
-,TRBD1,TRBJ1-1,TRBV9,TGTGCCAGCAGCACAGGGGCTGAAGCTTTCTTT,CASSTGAEAFF
-,-,TRBJ2-3,TRBV5-1,TGCGCCAGCAAGGGGGACGGCACAGATACGCAGTATTTT,CASKGDGTDTQYF
-,-,TRBJ1-1,TRBV28,TGTGCCAGCAGTGATCCAAGACTTAGCACTGAAGCTTTCTTT,CASSDPRLSTEAFF
-,TRBD2,TRBJ2-1,TRBV27,TGTGCCAGCAGTTTATCGAGACTAGCGGGAATCTACAATGAGCAGTTCTTC,CASSLSRLAGIYNEQFF
-,TRBD1,TRBJ1-5,TRBV6-1,TGTGCCAGCAGTGGACAGGGGGAATATAAACGCAATCAGCCCCAGCATTTT,CASSGQGEYKRNQPQHF
-,-,TRBJ2-5,TRBV10-3,TGTGCCATCAGGAAAGAAGACGGCAGGGAGACCCAGTACTTC,CAIRKEDGRETQYF
-,-,TRBJ2-7,TRBV14,TGTGCCAGCAGCCAAGCGGGAGTGGTCGAGCAGTACTTC,CASSQAGVVEQYF
-,-,TRBJ1-2,TRBV6-5,TGTGCCAGCAGTTACTCTCCGGGGAATATTTATGGCTACACCTTC,CASSYSPGNIYGYTF
once,-,TRBJ2-1,TRBV12-3/TRBV12-4,TGTGCCAGCCGCGGAGGACCTTATAATGAGCAGTTCTTC,CASRGGPYNEQFF
-,-,TRBJ2-5,TRBV6-2/TRBV6-3,TGTGCCAGCAGTTACCCCACAGGAGTGGACCAGTACTTC,CASSYPTGVDQYF
-,TRBD2,TRBJ2-3,TRBV5-1,TGCGCCAGCAGCTTCTCTCGCGGGAGATCGAGCACAGATACGCAGTATTTT,CASSFSRGRSSTDTQYF
-,-,TRBJ2-1,TRBV9,TGTGCCAGCAGCCACACCGGGCGGGACTACAATGAGCAGTTCTTC,CASSHTGRDYNEQFF
-,-,TRBJ1-1,TRBV7-9,TGTGCCAGCAGCTTGTATCTGCAGGGGAGAACTGAAGCTTTCTTT,CASSLYLQGRTEAFF
-,-,TRBJ1-1,TRBV7-8,TGTGCCAGCAGCCCCCGACAGGTCTCCCTGAACACTGAAGCTTTCTTT,CASSPRQVSLNTEAFF
-,-,TRBJ1-2,TRBV19,TGTGCCAGTAGTCGGGGGGTTGGGAATGGCTACACCTTC,CASSRGVGNGYTF